Presented here are 21 T cell receptor beta chains from one specimen sequenced in a study of blood T cells in healthy people across ages. Through a sample-barcoded 5' primer and a J-beta primer mix, a second PCR was run for roughly 7 to 11 cycles. TCRdb reprocessed the 5' RACE reads via MiXCR and lists one record per CDR3 protein. The sample shows 550,000 to 600,000 distinct CDR3 sequences, about 26% of them seen only once. Sample: blood. These receptors were taken from a woman aged 65 to 85 in good health.

As for this clonotype: Its ends do not fully match the called genes, so a read error is possible. The chain carries TRBV2 and TRBJ2-3; tentative D call: TRBD2 (6 bases). The CDR3 totals 16 residues. CDR1 SNHLY and CDR2 FYNNEI come from the germline V gene. CDR3: CASRATVAVNTDSQYF. For the CDR3, the DNA is TGTGCCAGCAGGGCCACAGTAGCGGTCAACACAGATTCGCAGTATTTT.

This clonotype was picked up a small number of times. The chain recombines TRBV6-2 or TRBV6-3 with TRBJ1-1; 9 bases are shared with TRBD1. CDR3 length: 15 amino acids. Germline CDR1 and CDR2: MNHEY and SVGEGT. Trimming removed 6 bases from V and 4 bases from J; junction bases left unmatched: 9. In DNA form, the CDR3 reads TGTGCCAGCAGAACCGGGACAGGGTTTTTCACTGAAGCTTTCTTT. Its protein is CASRTGTGFFTEAFF.

The rearrangement uses TRBV29-1 and TRBJ1-4, with 7 bases aligning to TRBD1. With 6 bases clipped from V and 8 bases from J, the junction kept 12 bases outside the gene matches. Germline V gene lookup returns CDR1 SQVTM and CDR2 ANQGSEA. The CDR3 spans 14 residues. CDR3 region: CSVGYRGIKEKLFF. The CDR3 DNA is TGCAGCGTCGGATACAGGGGAATAAAAGAAAAACTGTTTTTT.

This clonotype was seen a few times. The chain carries TRBV20-1 and TRBJ2-5; 13 nucleotides agree with TRBD2. Germline trimming cut 5 bases from V and 7 bases from J; bases unmatched to any gene: 10. CDR1 DFQATT and CDR2 SNEGSKA come from the germline V gene (reference sequence). This CDR3 has 15 residues. The CDR3 reads CSARSGLAGDGTQYF. The CDR3 nucleotides are TGCAGTGCTCGCTCCGGACTAGCGGGGGACGGGACCCAGTACTTC.

This clonotype was seen a few times. This chain links TRBV4-1 with TRBJ2-1, with TRBD1 matching 7 bases. The junction had 9 bases not matched to a gene; V was cut back by 4 bases and J by 6 bases. The germline CDR1 and CDR2 sequences are MGHRA and YSYEKL. This CDR3 has 15 residues. The CDR3 region has the DNA TGCGCCAGCAGCCCCGGCGACAGGGTGGGCAATGAGCAGTTCTTC. Translated: CASSPGDRVGNEQFF.

There are a few counts of this clonotype. The V gene is TRBV5-1, the J gene TRBJ1-2, with D perhaps matching TRBD1 (6 bases). The CDR3 loop spans 15 amino acids. V was shortened by 1 base and J by 5 bases, with 15 bases between the two germline ends. Germline CDR1 and CDR2: SGHRS and YFSETQ. CDR3 sequence reads: CASSLSPLGGYGYTF. In DNA form, the CDR3 reads TGCGCCAGCAGCTTGTCCCCCTTAGGGGGTTATGGCTACACCTTC.

Concerning this clonotype: One end of the junction varies from germline; a read error may be responsible. This chain connects TRBV29-1 to TRBJ1-2; D is unresolved. This CDR3 spans 15 amino acids. Germline CDR1 is SQVTM and CDR2 is ANQGSEA. Here the CDR3 reads CGVGNSAKPNYGYTF. Here the CDR3 DNA reads TGCGGCGTTGGGAATTCGGCAAAACCCAACTATGGCTACACCTTC.

This sequence joins TRBV21-1 and TRBJ2-7; the table's D call, TRBD1, has no DNA check behind it. TRBV21-1 is given as a pseudogene. The CDR3 has 15 residues. CDR3 sequence reads: CASSKWKGAIDEQYF. The CDR3 DNA follows: TGTGCCAGCAGCAAATGGAAGGGGGCTATCGACGAGCAGTACTTC.

The chain uses TRBV20-1 and TRBJ2-3, with D possibly TRBD2 on 6 matching bases. The V end was cut by 6 bases, the J end by 2 bases, with 27 bases between. The CDR3 runs to 18 residues. The germline V gene has CDR1 DFQATT and CDR2 SNEGSKA (reference sequence). The CDR3 here is CSAHLRGGIRSATDTQYF. In nucleotides, the CDR3 is TGCAGTGCCCATCTAAGAGGCGGGATAAGATCGGCCACAGATACGCAGTATTTT.

This clonotype was counted between two and nine times. The chain has TRBV10-3 and TRBJ2-5, with D unclear. The CDR3 spans 14 residues. Germline CDR1 ENHRY, CDR2 SYGVKD. Trimming removed 4 bases from V and 2 bases from J, with 11 bases in between. The CDR3 reads CAISGVNGQETQYF. Written as DNA, the CDR3 is TGTGCCATCAGTGGAGTGAACGGTCAAGAGACCCAGTACTTC.

The chain recombines TRBV2 with TRBJ2-5; 7 nucleotides agree with TRBD2. The CDR3 has 13 amino acids. CDR1 SNHLY and CDR2 FYNNEI come from the germline V gene. V lost 7 bases to trimming and J lost 5 bases; unmatched junction nucleotides: 7. The CDR3 DNA is TGTGCCAGCAAGTTTCGGGGAGGGGAGACCCAGTACTTC. Translation gives CASKFRGGETQYF.

V and J are TRBV6-5 and TRBJ2-5; 7 bases match TRBD1. The CDR3 extends over 13 amino acids. J gave up 4 bases and V 6 bases, and 5 bases lay outside the gene matches. CDR1 is MNHEY, CDR2 SVGAGI, per germline. The CDR3 protein is CASRRQGVETQYF. CDR3 bases: TGTGCCAGCAGACGACAGGGTGTAGAGACCCAGTACTTC.

The table lists this clonotype with a few counts. This chain links TRBV6-2 or TRBV6-3 with TRBJ2-3, with 9 bases that match TRBD2. This CDR3 spans 20 amino acids. Germline CDR1 is MNHEY and CDR2 is SVGEGT. The J segment lost 2 bases and the V segment lost 2 bases, leaving 17 bases of the junction unmatched. CDR3 bases: TGTGCCAGCAGTTACGGAGTAGCGGGGGCCCCCGCGGGTGACACAGATACGCAGTATTTT. Protein product: CASSYGVAGAPAGDTDTQYF.

This clonotype turned up a few times. The gene calls are TRBV20-1 and TRBJ2-5, with 11 bases matching TRBD1. The germline V gene has CDR1 DFQATT and CDR2 SNEGSKA (reference sequence). This CDR3 has 12 amino acids. CDR3 DNA sequence: TGCACCGGACAGGGGGCGGAAGAGACCCAGTACTTC. As protein: CTGQGAEETQYF.

Here the CDR3 DNA reads TGTGCCAGCAGCCTCGGGACACCTCCCTACGAGCAGTACTTC. This sequence encodes CASSLGTPPYEQYF. The J gene is TRBJ2-7, the V gene TRBV7-9, with D possibly being TRBD1 (6 bases). Germline CDR1 SEHNR, CDR2 FQNEAQ (reference sequence). The CDR3 is 14 residues long. V lost 5 bases and J 2 bases, leaving 13 bases between the germline ends.

The V and J genes are TRBV20-1 and TRBJ1-2; no definite D call. The CDR3 has 13 amino acids. V was trimmed by 5 bases and J by 8 bases, leaving 18 bases between them. CDR1 and CDR2 (germline): DFQATT, SNEGSKA (reference sequence). The chain's CDR3 is CSALNRPVGGYTF. DNA for the CDR3: TGCAGTGCTCTGAACCGACCGGTCGGCGGCTACACCTTC.

This clonotype has more than one count but fewer than ten. The chain links TRBV20-1 to TRBJ2-5; 10 bases align to TRBD1. CDR3 length: 15 residues. V trimming: 6 bases; J trimming: 4 bases; junction bases outside the gene matches: 11. Germline values: CDR1 DFQATT, CDR2 SNEGSKA (reference sequence). The DNA for the CDR3 is TGCAGTGCAGAGAGGCGGACAGGGGGTTTAGAGACCCAGTACTTC. Translation gives CSAERRTGGLETQYF.

As regards this clonotype: It is likely a read error, because the conserved phenylalanine at the end of the CDR3 is missing. The chain carries TRBV12-3 or TRBV12-4 and TRBJ1-1, with D uncertain. Trimming stripped 6 bases from V and 5 bases from J, with 13 bases between. This CDR3 spans 13 amino acids. The CDR3 loop is CASSLEIKTEAFS. For the CDR3, the DNA is TGTGCCAGCAGCCTCGAGATTAAAACTGAAGCTTTCTCT.

This clonotype was seen ten or more times. This chain joins TRBV7-3 and TRBJ2-1; 12 bases fit TRBD2. Germline V lookup: CDR1 SGHTA, CDR2 FQGTGA. After removal of 4 bases from V and 8 bases from J, the junction contained 9 bases not matched to a gene. The CDR3 runs to 16 residues. The DNA for the CDR3 is TGTGCCAGCAGCTCCGGACTAGCGGGGTCCTTGGATGAGCAGTTCTTC. It encodes CASSSGLAGSLDEQFF.

This clonotype was seen a handful of times. The chain combines TRBV12-3 or TRBV12-4 with TRBJ2-7, with 9 bases matching TRBD1. CDR3 length: 15 amino acids. The trim removed 6 bases at V and 3 bases at J, leaving 9 bases unmatched. CDR3 sequence (DNA): TGTGCCAGCAGCGGAAACAGGGGGCTGGTCTACGAGCAGTACTTC. Its translation is CASSGNRGLVYEQYF.

The chain carries TRBV7-3 and TRBJ2-5, with 9 bases that match TRBD2. The closer fit of TRBJ2-1 to the DNA end suggests the J call may be wrong. CDR1 is SGHTA and CDR2 is FQGTGA in the germline V gene. The CDR3 totals 16 residues. CDR3 nucleotides: TGTGCCAGCAGCTTATATTGGGGACTAGCTGGCAATGAGCAGTTCTTC. Translated: CASSLYWGLAGNEQFF.